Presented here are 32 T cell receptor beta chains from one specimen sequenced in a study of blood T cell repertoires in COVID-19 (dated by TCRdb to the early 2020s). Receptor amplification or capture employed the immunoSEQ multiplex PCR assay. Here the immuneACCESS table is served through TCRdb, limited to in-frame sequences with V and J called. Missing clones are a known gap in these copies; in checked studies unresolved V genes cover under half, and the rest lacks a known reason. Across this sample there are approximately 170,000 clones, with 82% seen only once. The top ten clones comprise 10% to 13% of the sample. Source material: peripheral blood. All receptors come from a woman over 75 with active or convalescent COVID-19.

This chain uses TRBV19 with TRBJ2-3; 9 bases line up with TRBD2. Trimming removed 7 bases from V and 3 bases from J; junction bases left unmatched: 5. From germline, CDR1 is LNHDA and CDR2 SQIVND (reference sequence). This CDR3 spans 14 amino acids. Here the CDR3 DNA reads TGTGCCAGTACGACTAGCGGAGGGACAGATACGCAGTATTTT. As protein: CASTTSGGTDTQYF.

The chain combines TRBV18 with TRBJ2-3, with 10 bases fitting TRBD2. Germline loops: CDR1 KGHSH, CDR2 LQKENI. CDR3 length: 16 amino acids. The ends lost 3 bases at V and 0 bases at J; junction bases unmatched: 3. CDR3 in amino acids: CASSPAGLASTDTQYF. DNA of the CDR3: TGTGCCAGCTCACCGGCGGGACTAGCGAGCACAGATACGCAGTATTTT.

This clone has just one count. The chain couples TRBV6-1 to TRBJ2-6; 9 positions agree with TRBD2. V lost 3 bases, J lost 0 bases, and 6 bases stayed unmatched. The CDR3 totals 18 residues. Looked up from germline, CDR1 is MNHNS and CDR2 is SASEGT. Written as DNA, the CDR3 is TGTGCCAGCAGTGAGATACTAGCGGGCCTCTCTGGGGCCAACGTCCTGACTTTC. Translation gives CASSEILAGLSGANVLTF.

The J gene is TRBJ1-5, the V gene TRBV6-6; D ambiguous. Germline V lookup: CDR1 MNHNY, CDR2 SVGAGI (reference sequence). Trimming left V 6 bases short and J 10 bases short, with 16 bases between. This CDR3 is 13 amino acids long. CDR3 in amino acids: CASSNVGEDPQHF. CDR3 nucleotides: TGTGCCAGCAGCAACGTGGGCGAAGATCCCCAGCATTTT.

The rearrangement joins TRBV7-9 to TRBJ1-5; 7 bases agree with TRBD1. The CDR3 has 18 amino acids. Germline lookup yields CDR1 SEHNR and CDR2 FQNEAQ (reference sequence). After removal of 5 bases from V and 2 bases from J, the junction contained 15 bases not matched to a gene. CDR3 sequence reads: CASSHTGDSRLGNQPQHF. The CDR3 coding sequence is TGTGCCAGCAGCCACACTGGGGACAGCCGGCTCGGCAATCAGCCCCAGCATTTT.

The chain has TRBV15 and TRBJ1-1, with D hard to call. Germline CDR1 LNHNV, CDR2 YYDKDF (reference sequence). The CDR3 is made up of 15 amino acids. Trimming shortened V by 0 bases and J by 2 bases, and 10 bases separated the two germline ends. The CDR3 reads CATSRELVVNTEAFF. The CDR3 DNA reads TGTGCCACCAGCAGAGAGCTGGTAGTAAACACTGAAGCTTTCTTT.

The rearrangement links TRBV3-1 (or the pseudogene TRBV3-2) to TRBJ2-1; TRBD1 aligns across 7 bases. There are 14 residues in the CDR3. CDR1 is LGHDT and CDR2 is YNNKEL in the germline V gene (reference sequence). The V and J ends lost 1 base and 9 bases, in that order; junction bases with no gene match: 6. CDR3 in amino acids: CASSQVGTDGEQFF. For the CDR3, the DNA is TGTGCCAGCAGCCAAGTGGGGACAGATGGTGAGCAGTTCTTC.

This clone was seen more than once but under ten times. CDR3 amino acids: CASLFENVGNTIYF. CDR3 nucleotide sequence: TGCGCCAGCCTTTTTGAGAATGTTGGAAACACCATATATTTT. The chain recombines TRBV10-1 with TRBJ1-3; D not certain. From germline, CDR1 is WNHNN and CDR2 SYGVQD (reference sequence). The germline V and J ends were trimmed by 8 bases and 3 bases, with 14 bases remaining between them. There are 14 residues in the CDR3.

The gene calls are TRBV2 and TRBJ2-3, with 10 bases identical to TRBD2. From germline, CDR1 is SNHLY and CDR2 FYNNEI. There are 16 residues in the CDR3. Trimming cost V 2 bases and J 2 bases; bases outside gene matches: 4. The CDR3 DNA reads TGTGCCAGCAGTGAACCGACTAGCGGGTACACAGATACGCAGTATTTT. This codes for CASSEPTSGYTDTQYF.

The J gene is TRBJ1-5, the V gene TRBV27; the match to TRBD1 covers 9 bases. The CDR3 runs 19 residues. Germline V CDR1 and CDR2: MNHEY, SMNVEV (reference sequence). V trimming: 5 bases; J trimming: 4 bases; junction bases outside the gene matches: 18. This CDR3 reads CASSPGQGSTYDLNQPQHF. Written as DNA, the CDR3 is TGTGCCAGCAGTCCGGGACAGGGATCGACCTATGACCTGAATCAGCCCCAGCATTTT.

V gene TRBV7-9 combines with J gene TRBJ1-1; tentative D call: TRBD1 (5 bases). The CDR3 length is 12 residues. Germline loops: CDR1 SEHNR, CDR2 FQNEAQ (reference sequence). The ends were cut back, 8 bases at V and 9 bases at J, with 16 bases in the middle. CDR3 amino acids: CASLNGGTQAFF. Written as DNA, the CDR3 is TGTGCCAGCCTTAACGGGGGTACCCAAGCTTTCTTT.

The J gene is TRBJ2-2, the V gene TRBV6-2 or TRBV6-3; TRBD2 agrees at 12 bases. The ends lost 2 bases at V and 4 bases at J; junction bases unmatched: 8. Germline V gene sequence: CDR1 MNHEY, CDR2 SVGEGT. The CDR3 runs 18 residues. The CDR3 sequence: CASSYNLAGGIGTGELFF. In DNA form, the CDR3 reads TGTGCCAGCAGTTACAACCTAGCGGGAGGGATCGGCACCGGGGAGCTGTTTTTT.

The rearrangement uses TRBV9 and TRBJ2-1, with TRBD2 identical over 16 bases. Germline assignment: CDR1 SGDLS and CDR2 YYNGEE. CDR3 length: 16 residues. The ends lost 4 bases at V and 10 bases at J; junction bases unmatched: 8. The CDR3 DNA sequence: TGTGCCAGCAGCCCGGGACTAGCGGGAGGGGCTTCGGAGCAGTTCTTC. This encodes CASSPGLAGGASEQFF.

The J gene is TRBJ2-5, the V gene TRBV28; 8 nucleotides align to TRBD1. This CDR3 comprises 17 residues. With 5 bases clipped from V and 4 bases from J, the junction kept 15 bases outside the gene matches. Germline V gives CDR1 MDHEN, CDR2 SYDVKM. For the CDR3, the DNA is TGTGCCAGCAGTCCTATGCTGGGACAGGAGGTTATAGAGACCCAGTACTTC. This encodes CASSPMLGQEVIETQYF. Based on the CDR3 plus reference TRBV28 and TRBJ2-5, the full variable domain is DVKVTQSSRYLVKRTGEKVFLECVQDMDHENMFWYRQDPGLGLRLIYFSYDVKMKEKGDIPEGYSVSREKKERFSLILESASTNQTSMYLCASSPMLGQEVIETQYFGPGTRLLVL.

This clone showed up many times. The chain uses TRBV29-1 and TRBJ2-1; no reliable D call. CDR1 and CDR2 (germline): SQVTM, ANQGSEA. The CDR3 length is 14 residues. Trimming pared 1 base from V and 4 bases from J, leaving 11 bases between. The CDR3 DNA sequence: TGCAGCGTTGAAGTACCTGGGCATTACAATGAGCAGTTCTTC. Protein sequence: CSVEVPGHYNEQFF.

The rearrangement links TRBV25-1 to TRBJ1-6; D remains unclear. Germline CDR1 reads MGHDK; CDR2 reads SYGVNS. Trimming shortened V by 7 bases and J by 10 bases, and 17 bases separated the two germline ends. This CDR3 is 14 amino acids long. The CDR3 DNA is TGTGCCAGCATGCCTTACAGTGAAGGATCACCCCTCCACTTT. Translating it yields CASMPYSEGSPLHF. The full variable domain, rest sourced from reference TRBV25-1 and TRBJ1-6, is EADIYQTPRYLVIGTGKKITLECSQTMGHDKMYWYQQDPGMELHLIHYSYGVNSTEKGDLSSESTVSRIRTEHFPLTLESARPSHTSQYLCASMPYSEGSPLHFGNGTRLTVT.

In DNA form, the CDR3 reads TGTGCCAGCAGGGACGCGGGAGGGCCGGAAGAGACCCAGTACTTC. Translation: CASRDAGGPEETQYF. The chain links TRBV27 to TRBJ2-5; 9 bases are a match to TRBD2. V was pared by 6 bases and J by 3 bases, with 8 bases of the junction left unmatched. This CDR3 contains 15 residues. CDR1 is MNHEY and CDR2 is SMNVEV in the germline V gene (reference sequence).

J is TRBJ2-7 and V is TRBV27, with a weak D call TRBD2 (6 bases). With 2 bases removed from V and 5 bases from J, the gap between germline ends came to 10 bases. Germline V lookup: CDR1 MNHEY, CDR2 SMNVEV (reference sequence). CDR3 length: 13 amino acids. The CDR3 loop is CASSLRRVDEQYF. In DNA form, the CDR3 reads TGTGCCAGCAGTTTAAGGAGGGTCGACGAGCAGTACTTC.

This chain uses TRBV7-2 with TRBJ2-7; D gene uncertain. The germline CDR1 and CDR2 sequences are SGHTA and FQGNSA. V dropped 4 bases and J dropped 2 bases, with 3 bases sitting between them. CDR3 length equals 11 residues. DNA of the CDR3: TGTGCCAGCAGCTCCACCTACGAGCAGTACTTC. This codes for CASSSTYEQYF.

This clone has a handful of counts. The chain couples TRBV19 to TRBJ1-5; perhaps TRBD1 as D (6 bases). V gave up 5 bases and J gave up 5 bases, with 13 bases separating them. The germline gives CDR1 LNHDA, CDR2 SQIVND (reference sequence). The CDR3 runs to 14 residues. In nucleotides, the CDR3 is TGTGCCAGTAGTGCCCACAGGGAATATCAGCCCCAGCATTTT. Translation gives CASSAHREYQPQHF. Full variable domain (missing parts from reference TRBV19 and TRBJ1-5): DGGITQSPKYLFRKEGQNVTLSCEQNLNHDAMYWYRQDPGQGLRLIYYSQIVNDFQKGDIAEGYSVSREKKESFPLTVTSAQKNPTAFYLCASSAHREYQPQHFGDGTRLSIL.

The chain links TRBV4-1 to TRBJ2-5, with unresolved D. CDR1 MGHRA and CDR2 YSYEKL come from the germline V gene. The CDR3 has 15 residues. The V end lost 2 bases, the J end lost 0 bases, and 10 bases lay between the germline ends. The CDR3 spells CASSQSDGDQETQYF. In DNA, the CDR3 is TGCGCCAGCAGCCAAAGCGACGGCGACCAAGAGACCCAGTACTTC.

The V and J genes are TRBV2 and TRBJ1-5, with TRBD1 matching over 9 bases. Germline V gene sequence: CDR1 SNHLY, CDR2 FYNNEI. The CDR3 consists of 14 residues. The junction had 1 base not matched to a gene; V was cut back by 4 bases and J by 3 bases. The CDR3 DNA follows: TGTGCCAGCAGTGGGACAGGGGCCAATCAGCCCCAGCATTTT. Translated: CASSGTGANQPQHF.

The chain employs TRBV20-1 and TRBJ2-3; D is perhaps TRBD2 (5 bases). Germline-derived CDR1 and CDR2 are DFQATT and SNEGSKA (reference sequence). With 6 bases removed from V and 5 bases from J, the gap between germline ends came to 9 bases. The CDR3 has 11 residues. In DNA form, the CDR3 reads TGCAGTGCAAGCGGAAGAGATACGCAGTATTTT. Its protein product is CSASGRDTQYF.

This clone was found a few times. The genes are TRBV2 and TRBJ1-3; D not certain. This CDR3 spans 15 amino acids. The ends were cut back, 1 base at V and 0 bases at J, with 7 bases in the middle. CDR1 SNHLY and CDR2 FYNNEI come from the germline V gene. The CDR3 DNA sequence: TGTGCCAGCAGTGAAGGGGCCGCCTCTGGAAACACCATATATTTT. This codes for CASSEGAASGNTIYF. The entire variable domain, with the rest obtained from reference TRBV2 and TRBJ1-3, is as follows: EPEVTQTPSHQVTQMGQEVILRCVPISNHLYFYWYRQILGQKVEFLVSFYNNEISEKSEIFDDQFSVERPDGSNFTLKIRSTKLEDSAMYFCASSEGAASGNTIYFGEGSWLTVV.

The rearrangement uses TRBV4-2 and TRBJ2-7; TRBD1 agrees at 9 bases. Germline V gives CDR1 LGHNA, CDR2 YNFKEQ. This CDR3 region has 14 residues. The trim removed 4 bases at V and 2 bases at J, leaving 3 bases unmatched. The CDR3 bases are TGTGCCAGCAGCCGAGACAGGGGGACCTACGAGCAGTACTTC. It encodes CASSRDRGTYEQYF.

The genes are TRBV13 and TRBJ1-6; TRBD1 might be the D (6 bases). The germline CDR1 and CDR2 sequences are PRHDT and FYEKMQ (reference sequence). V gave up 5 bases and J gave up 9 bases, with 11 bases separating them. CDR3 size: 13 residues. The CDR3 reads CASSPNRASPLHF. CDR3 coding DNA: TGTGCCAGCAGCCCAAACAGGGCTTCACCCCTCCACTTT.

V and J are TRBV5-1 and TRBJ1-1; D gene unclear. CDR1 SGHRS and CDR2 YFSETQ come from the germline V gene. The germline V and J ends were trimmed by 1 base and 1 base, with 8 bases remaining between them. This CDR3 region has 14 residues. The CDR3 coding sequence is TGCGCCAGCAGCTTGCAAGCCCAGAACACTGAAGCTTTCTTT. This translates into CASSLQAQNTEAFF.

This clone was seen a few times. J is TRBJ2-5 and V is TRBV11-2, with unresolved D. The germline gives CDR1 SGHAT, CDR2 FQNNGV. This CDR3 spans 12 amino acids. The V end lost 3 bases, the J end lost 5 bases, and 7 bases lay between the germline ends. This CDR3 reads CASSFATETQYF. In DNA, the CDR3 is TGTGCCAGCAGCTTCGCTACGGAGACCCAGTACTTC. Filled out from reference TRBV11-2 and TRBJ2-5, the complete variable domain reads EAGVAQSPRYKIIEKRQSVAFWCNPISGHATLYWYQQILGQGPKLLIQFQNNGVVDDSQLPKDRFSAERLKGVDSTLKIQPAKLEDSAVYLCASSFATETQYFGPGTRLLVL.

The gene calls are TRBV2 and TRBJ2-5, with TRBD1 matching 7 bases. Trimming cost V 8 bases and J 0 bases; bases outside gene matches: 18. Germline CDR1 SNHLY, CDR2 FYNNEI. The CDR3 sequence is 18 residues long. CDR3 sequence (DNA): TGTGCCAGCGAGAAACTTTCGTGGCCGACAGGGTACCAAGAGACCCAGTACTTC. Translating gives CASEKLSWPTGYQETQYF.

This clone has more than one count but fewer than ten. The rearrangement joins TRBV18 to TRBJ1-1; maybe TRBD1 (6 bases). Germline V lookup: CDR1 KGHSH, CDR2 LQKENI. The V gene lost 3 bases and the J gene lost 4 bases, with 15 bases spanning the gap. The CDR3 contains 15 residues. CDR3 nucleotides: TGTGCCAGCTCACCCCGGGGGGACATATCCACTGAAGCTTTCTTT. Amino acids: CASSPRGDISTEAFF.

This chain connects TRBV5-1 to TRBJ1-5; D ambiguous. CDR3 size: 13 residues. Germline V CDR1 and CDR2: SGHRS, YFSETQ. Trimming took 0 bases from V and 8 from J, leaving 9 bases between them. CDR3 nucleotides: TGCGCCAGCAGCTTGGTCGGGGAGGAGCCCCAGCATTTT. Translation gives CASSLVGEEPQHF.

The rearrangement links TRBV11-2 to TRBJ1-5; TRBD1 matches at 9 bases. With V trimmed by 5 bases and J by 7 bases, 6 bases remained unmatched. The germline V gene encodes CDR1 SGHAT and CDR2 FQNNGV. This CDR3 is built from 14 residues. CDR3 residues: CASSLDRGDQPQHF. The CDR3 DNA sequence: TGTGCCAGCAGCCTGGACAGGGGAGACCAGCCCCAGCATTTT. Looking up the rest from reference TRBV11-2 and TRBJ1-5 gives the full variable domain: EAGVAQSPRYKIIEKRQSVAFWCNPISGHATLYWYQQILGQGPKLLIQFQNNGVVDDSQLPKDRFSAERLKGVDSTLKIQPAKLEDSAVYLCASSLDRGDQPQHFGDGTRLSIL.